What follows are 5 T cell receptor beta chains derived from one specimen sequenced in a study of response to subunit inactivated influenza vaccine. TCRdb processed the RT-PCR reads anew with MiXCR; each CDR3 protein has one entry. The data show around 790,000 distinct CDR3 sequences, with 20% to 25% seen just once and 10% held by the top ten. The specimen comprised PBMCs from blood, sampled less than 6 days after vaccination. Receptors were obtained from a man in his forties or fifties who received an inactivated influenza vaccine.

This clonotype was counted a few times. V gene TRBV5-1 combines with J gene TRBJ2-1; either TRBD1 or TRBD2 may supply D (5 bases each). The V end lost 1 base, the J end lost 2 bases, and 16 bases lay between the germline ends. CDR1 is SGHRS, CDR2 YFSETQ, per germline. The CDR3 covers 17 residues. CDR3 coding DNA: TGCGCCAGCAGCTTGAATTCAGGGAGAGAGACCTACAATGAGCAGTTCTTC. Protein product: CASSLNSGRETYNEQFF.

The CDR3 DNA sequence: TGCGCCAGCAGCTTGGTCGCAGGGGGCGCCCAGGTCACTGAAGCTTTCTTT. Encoded protein: CASSLVAGGAQVTEAFF. The chain combines TRBV5-1 with TRBJ1-1; 8 bases fit TRBD1. Germline trimming cut 0 bases from V and 4 bases from J; bases unmatched to any gene: 11. The length of the CDR3 is 17 residues. CDR1 and CDR2 from the germline V gene are SGHRS and YFSETQ.

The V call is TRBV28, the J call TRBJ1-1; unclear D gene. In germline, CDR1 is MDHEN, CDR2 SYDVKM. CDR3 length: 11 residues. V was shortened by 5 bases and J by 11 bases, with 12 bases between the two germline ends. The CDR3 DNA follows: TGTGCCAGCAGTCTCAACAATCTGGCTTTCTTT. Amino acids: CASSLNNLAFF. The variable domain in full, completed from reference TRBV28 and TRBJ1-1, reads DVKVTQSSRYLVKRTGEKVFLECVQDMDHENMFWYRQDPGLGLRLIYFSYDVKMKEKGDIPEGYSVSREKKERFSLILESASTNQTSMYLCASSLNNLAFFGQGTRLTVV.

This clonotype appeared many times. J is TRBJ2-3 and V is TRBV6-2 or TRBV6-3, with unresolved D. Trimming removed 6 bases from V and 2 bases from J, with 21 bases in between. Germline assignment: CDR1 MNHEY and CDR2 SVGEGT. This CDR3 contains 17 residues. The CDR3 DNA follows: TGTGCCAGCAGCGAAGATCGGACCCCCGTATACACAGATACGCAGTATTTT. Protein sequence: CASSEDRTPVYTDTQYF.

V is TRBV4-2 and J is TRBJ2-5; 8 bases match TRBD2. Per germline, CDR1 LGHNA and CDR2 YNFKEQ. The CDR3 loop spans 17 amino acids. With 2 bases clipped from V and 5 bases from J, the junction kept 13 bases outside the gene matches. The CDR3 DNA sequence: TGTGCCAGCAGCCAACCGACTAGCGCTCCTGAGGGGGAGACCCAGTACTTC. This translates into CASSQPTSAPEGETQYF.